The TCR beta chain described here comes from a study of blood T cell repertoires in COVID-19. Background on the study: The United States, Italy and Spain supplied acute and convalescent COVID-19 samples. PBMCs, B-cell-depleted T cells, or T cells were the source of the cDNA or gDNA that made up the material.

In the study's own analysis: Researchers report that nucleated cell counts were estimated from reference gene primer amplification. The assay was immunoSEQ multiplex PCR, and TCRdb's table has in-frame clones only and misses some. V, J and clone size are those of that table, while D and trimming were read from the DNA. Of 35,000 to 45,000 clones in the sample, about 76% were seen once. Looked up from germline, CDR1 is LNHNV and CDR2 is YYDKDF (reference sequence). The CDR3 is made up of 16 amino acids. The J segment lost 9 bases and the V segment lost 5 bases, leaving 14 bases of the junction unmatched.

Sequenced material: peripheral blood. V and J are TRBV15 and TRBJ2-1; TRBD2 matches 9 bases. This clonotype originated in a man aged 65 to 85 with active or convalescent COVID-19. DNA for the CDR3: TGTGCCACCAGCGATTCTGGGCTAGCGGGGCTCGCTGAGCAGTTCTTC. Its protein is CATSDSGLAGLAEQFF. Combining the CDR3 with reference TRBV15 and TRBJ2-1 gives the whole variable domain DAMVIQNPRYQVTQFGKPVTLSCSQTLNHNVMYWYQQKSSQAPKLLFHYYDKDFNNEADTPDNFQSRRPNTSFCFLDIRSPGLGDTAMYLCATSDSGLAGLAEQFFGPGTRLTVL.